The 12 T cell receptor beta chains reported below all come from one sample, sequenced in a study of T cells in Graves' hyperthyroidism and ophthalmopathy. The investigators amplified TCR beta CDR3 regions from RNA transcripts. Using the HTBI primer set, a first-round RT-PCR was run on the TCR CDR3. MiXCR, applied by TCRdb to the multiplex PCR reads, yields one record per CDR3 protein. The sample comprises about 400,000 distinct CDR3 sequences, less than 15% of which are singletons, and 9.2% rests with the top ten. The sequenced material came from blood. These receptor sequences come from a woman younger than 35 with Graves' hyperthyroidism.

The sample holds many counts of this clonotype. The chain couples TRBV20-1 to TRBJ2-3; TRBD2 matches 7 bases. After removal of 5 bases from V and 6 bases from J, the junction contained 14 bases not matched to a gene. The CDR3 totals 15 residues. Per germline, CDR1 DFQATT and CDR2 SNEGSKA (reference sequence). In nucleotides, the CDR3 is TGCAGTGCTCCTCAACCCCCGGGACTACCTGATACGCAGTATTTT. This translates into CSAPQPPGLPDTQYF.

This clonotype has ten or more counts. The germline gene is not matched at one end of the junction; a read error may be the cause. The genes are TRBV20-1 and TRBJ2-5, with 8 bases fitting TRBD2. CDR3 length: 15 residues. Germline assignment: CDR1 DFQATT and CDR2 SNEGSKA (reference sequence). The CDR3 spells CSARDRRGAVETQYF. The CDR3 DNA follows: TGCAGTGCTAGAGATCGGCGGGGGGCCGTGGAGACCCAATACTTC.

This clonotype appeared many times. The chain couples TRBV5-5 to TRBJ1-1, with TRBD1 matching 8 bases. CDR1 and CDR2 (germline): SGHKS, YYEKEE (reference sequence). V shed 0 bases and J 5 bases; nucleotides not matched to a gene: 3. The CDR3 contains 14 residues. The CDR3 DNA follows: TGTGCCAGCAGCTTGGGGACAGGGAGGACTGAAGCTTTCTTT. It encodes CASSLGTGRTEAFF. Full variable domain (outside the CDR3, taken from reference TRBV5-5 and TRBJ1-1): DAGVTQSPTHLIKTRGQQVTLRCSPISGHKSVSWYQQVLGQGPQFIFQYYEKEERGRGNFPDRFSARQFPNYSSELNVNALLLGDSALYLCASSLGTGRTEAFFGQGTRLTVV.

This clonotype was seen at least ten times. V is TRBV7-9 and J is TRBJ2-7; tentative D call: TRBD1 (6 bases). Trimming cost V 3 bases and J 3 bases, with 15 bases left between them. CDR1 is SEHNR, CDR2 FQNEAQ, per germline (reference sequence). This CDR3 has 15 amino acids. CDR3 protein: CASSLVEGVDYEQYF. The CDR3, as DNA: TGTGCCAGCAGCTTGGTTGAGGGGGTGGACTACGAGCAGTACTTC.

The chain carries TRBV10-3 and TRBJ1-6; 10 bases map to TRBD1. This CDR3 is built from 14 residues. With V trimmed by 4 bases and J by 6 bases, 0 bases remained unmatched. Germline values: CDR1 ENHRY, CDR2 SYGVKD. As DNA, the CDR3 is TGTGCCATCAGTGGGGACAGGGGTAATTCACCCCTCCACTTT. It codes for CAISGDRGNSPLHF.

The table lists this clonotype with many counts. V gene TRBV20-1 combines with J gene TRBJ1-5; maybe TRBD1 (6 bases). Germline CDR1 and CDR2: DFQATT and SNEGSKA (reference sequence). Trimming cost V 4 bases and J 3 bases, with 13 bases left between them. There are 14 residues in the CDR3. This CDR3 reads CSAMDSGTNQPQHF. CDR3 DNA: TGCAGTGCTATGGACAGCGGGACCAATCAGCCCCAGCATTTT.

In this sample, this clonotype turned up many times. This rearrangement joins TRBV19 to TRBJ2-3; 9 positions match TRBD2. The germline V gene encodes CDR1 LNHDA and CDR2 SQIVND (reference sequence). V dropped 8 bases and J dropped 1; count of bases not matched to a gene: 13. The CDR3 has 17 amino acids. For the CDR3, the DNA is TGTGCCAGTGGACCCCAAGTCCAGCGGGGGGGCACAGATACGCAGTATTTT. Translated: CASGPQVQRGGTDTQYF. Based on the CDR3 plus reference TRBV19 and TRBJ2-3, the full variable domain is DGGITQSPKYLFRKEGQNVTLSCEQNLNHDAMYWYRQDPGQGLRLIYYSQIVNDFQKGDIAEGYSVSREKKESFPLTVTSAQKNPTAFYLCASGPQVQRGGTDTQYFGPGTRLTVL.

This clonotype was counted many times. V is TRBV11-2 and J is TRBJ2-5, with D uncertain. This CDR3 comprises 14 residues. Germline CDR1 reads SGHAT; CDR2 reads FQNNGV. V lost 4 bases and J lost 1, with 10 bases in between. The CDR3 nucleotides read TGTGCCAGCAGCTCCAGACAACCCCAAGAGACCCAGTACTTC. Its translation: CASSSRQPQETQYF.

This clonotype was seen many times. The chain has TRBV2 and TRBJ2-1; TRBD2 matches at 10 bases. The V segment lost 2 bases and the J segment 6 bases; nucleotides outside the gene matches: 4. The germline V gene encodes CDR1 SNHLY and CDR2 FYNNEI. This CDR3 is built from 15 residues. CDR3 amino acids: CASSESSGRANEQFF. CDR3 DNA sequence: TGTGCCAGCAGTGAATCCAGCGGGAGGGCCAATGAGCAGTTCTTC. Looking up the rest from reference TRBV2 and TRBJ2-1 gives the full variable domain: EPEVTQTPSHQVTQMGQEVILRCVPISNHLYFYWYRQILGQKVEFLVSFYNNEISEKSEIFDDQFSVERPDGSNFTLKIRSTKLEDSAMYFCASSESSGRANEQFFGPGTRLTVL.

This clonotype was counted many times. The chain joins TRBV27 to TRBJ2-3; D is unresolved. The CDR3 totals 17 residues. The V end was cut by 7 bases, the J end by 0 bases, with 20 bases between. Germline CDR1 MNHEY, CDR2 SMNVEV (reference sequence). The DNA of the CDR3 is TGTGCCAGCAAATTCACTAACAGAGCCTCTAGCACAGATACGCAGTATTTT. Amino acid sequence: CASKFTNRASSTDTQYF.

This clonotype was counted at least ten times. The chain has TRBV28 and TRBJ1-5; maybe TRBD1 (5 bases). The germline V and J ends were trimmed by 7 bases and 3 bases, with 19 bases remaining between them. Germline CDR1 and CDR2: MDHEN and SYDVKM. CDR3 length: 16 amino acids. The CDR3 here is CASTGGGQSPNQPQHF. DNA of the CDR3: TGTGCCAGCACCGGGGGGGGTCAATCCCCCAATCAGCCCCAGCATTTT. Variable domain in full (rest from reference TRBV28 and TRBJ1-5): DVKVTQSSRYLVKRTGEKVFLECVQDMDHENMFWYRQDPGLGLRLIYFSYDVKMKEKGDIPEGYSVSREKKERFSLILESASTNQTSMYLCASTGGGQSPNQPQHFGDGTRLSIL.

The V and J genes are TRBV20-1 and TRBJ1-4; possible D gene TRBD1, 6 bases. The CDR3 totals 12 residues. Germline V gene sequence: CDR1 DFQATT, CDR2 SNEGSKA (reference sequence). V lost 3 bases and J lost 8, with 10 bases in between. The CDR3 region has the DNA TGCAGTGCTAGGGGGGGCCGGGAAAAACTGTTTTTT. This encodes CSARGGREKLFF.